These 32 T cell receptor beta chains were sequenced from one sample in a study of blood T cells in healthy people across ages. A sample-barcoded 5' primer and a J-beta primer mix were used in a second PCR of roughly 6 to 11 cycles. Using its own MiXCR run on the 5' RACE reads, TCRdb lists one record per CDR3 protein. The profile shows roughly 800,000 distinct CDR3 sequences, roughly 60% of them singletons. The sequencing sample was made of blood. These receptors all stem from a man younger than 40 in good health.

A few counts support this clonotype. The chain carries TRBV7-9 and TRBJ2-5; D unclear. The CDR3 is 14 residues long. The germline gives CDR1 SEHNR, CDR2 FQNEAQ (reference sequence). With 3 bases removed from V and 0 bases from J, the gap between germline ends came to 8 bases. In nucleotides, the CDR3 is TGTGCCAGCAGCTTGGAAGCCTACCAAGAGACCCAGTACTTC. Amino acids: CASSLEAYQETQYF.

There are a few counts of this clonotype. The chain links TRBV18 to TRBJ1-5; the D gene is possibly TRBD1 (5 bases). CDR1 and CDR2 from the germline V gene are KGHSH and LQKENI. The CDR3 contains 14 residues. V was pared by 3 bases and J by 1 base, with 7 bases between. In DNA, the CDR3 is TGTGCCAGCTCACCCGGGGCGAGCAATCAGCCCCAGCATTTT. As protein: CASSPGASNQPQHF. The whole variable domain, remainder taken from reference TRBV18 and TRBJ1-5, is NAGVMQNPRHLVRRRGQEARLRCSPMKGHSHVYWYRQLPEEGLKFMVYLQKENIIDESGMPKERFSAEFPKEGPSILRIQQVVRGDSAAYFCASSPGASNQPQHFGDGTRLSIL.

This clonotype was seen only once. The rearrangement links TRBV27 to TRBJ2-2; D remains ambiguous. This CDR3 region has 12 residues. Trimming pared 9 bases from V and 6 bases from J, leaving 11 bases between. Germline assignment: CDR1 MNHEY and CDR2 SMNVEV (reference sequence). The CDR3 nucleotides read TGTGCCAGTCTAGGGTTCCCCGGGGAGCTGTTTTTT. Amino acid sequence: CASLGFPGELFF.

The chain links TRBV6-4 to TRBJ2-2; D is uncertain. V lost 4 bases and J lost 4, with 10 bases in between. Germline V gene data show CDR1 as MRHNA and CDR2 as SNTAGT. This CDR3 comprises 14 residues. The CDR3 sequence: CASSAMSGTGELFF. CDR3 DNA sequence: TGTGCCAGCAGTGCAATGTCGGGCACCGGGGAGCTGTTTTTT.

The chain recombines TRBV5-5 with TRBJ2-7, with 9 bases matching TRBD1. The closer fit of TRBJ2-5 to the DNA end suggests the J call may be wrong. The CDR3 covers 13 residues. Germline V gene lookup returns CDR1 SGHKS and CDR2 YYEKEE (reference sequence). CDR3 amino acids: CASSLGTGKTQYF. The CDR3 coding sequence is TGTGCCAGCAGCCTAGGGACAGGGAAGACCCAGTACTTC.

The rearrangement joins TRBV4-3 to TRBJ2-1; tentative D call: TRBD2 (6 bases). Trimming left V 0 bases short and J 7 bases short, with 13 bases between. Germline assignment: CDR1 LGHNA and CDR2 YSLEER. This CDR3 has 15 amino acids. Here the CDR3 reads CASSQDSGHKNEQFF. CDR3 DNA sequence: TGCGCCAGCAGCCAAGATAGCGGACATAAAAATGAGCAGTTCTTC.

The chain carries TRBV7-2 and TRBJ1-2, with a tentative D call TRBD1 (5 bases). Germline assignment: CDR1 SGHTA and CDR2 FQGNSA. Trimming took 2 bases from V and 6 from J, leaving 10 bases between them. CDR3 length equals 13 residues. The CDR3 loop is CASSLRMGHGYTF. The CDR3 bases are TGTGCCAGCAGCTTACGTATGGGGCATGGCTACACCTTC.

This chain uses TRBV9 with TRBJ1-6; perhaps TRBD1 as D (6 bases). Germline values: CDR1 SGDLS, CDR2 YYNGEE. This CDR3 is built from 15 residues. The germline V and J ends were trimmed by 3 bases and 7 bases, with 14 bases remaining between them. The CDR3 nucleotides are TGTGCCAGCAGCGCCTTAGGGACACCCAATTCACCCCTCCACTTT. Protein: CASSALGTPNSPLHF.

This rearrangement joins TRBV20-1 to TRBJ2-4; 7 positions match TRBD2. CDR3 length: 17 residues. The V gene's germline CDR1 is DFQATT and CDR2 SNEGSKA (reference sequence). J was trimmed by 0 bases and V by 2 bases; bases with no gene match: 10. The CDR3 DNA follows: TGCAGTGCTAGAAAAGCGGGACCGTTCATAGCCAAAAACATTCAGTACTTC. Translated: CSARKAGPFIAKNIQYF.

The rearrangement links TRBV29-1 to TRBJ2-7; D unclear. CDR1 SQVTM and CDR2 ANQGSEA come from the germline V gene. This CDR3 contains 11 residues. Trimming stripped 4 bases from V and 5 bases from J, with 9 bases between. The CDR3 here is CSVGGADEQYF. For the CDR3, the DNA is TGCAGCGTTGGTGGTGCCGACGAGCAGTACTTC.

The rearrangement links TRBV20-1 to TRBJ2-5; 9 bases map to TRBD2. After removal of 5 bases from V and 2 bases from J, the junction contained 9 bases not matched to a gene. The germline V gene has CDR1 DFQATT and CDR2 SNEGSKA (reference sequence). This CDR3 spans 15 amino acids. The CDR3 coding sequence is TGCAGTGCTCCTGGAGCGGGGGGCCAACAAGAGACCCAGTACTTC. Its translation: CSAPGAGGQQETQYF.

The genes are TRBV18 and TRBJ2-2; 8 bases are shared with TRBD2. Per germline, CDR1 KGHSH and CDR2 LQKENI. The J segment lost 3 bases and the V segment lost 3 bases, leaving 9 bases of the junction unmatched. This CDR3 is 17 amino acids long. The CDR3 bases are TGTGCCAGCTCACCTGTGCCGGGGGGGATCGACACCGGGGAGCTGTTTTTT. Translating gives CASSPVPGGIDTGELFF.

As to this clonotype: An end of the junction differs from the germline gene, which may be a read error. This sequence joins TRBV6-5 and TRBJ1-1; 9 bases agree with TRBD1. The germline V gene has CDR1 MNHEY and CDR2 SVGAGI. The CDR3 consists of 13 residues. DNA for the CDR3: TGTGCCAGCAGGCCACAGGGGGCCACTGAAGTTTTCTTT. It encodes CASRPQGATEVFF.

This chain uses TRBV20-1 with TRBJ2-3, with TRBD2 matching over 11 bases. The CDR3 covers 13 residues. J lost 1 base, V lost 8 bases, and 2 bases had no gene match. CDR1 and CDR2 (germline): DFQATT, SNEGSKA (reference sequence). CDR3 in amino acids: CSLLAGGTDTQYF. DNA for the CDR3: TGCAGTCTACTAGCGGGGGGCACAGATACGCAGTATTTT.

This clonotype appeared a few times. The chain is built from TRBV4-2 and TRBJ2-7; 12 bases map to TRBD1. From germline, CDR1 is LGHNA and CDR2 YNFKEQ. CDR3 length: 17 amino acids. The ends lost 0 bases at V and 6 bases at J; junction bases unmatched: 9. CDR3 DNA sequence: TGTGCCAGCAGCCAAGACTTAACCGGGACAGGGGGCCGCGAGCAGTACTTC. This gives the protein CASSQDLTGTGGREQYF.

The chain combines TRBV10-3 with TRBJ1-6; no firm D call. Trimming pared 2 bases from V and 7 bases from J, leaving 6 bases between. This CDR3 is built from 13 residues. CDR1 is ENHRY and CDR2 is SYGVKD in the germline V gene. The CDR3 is CAISEVENSPLHF. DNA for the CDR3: TGTGCCATCAGTGAGGTTGAAAATTCACCCCTCCACTTT.

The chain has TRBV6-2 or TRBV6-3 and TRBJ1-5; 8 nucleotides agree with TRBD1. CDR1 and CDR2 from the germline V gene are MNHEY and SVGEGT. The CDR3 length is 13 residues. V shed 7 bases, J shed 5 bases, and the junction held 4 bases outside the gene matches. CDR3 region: CASTGTGHQPQHF. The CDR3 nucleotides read TGTGCCAGCACAGGGACAGGCCATCAGCCCCAGCATTTT.

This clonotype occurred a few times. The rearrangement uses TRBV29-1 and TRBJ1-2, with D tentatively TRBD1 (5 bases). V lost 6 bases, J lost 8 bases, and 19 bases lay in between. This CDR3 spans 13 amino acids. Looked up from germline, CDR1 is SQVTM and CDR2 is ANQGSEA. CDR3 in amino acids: CSVAPHGAGGYTF. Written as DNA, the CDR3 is TGCAGCGTCGCTCCCCACGGGGCGGGCGGCTACACCTTC.

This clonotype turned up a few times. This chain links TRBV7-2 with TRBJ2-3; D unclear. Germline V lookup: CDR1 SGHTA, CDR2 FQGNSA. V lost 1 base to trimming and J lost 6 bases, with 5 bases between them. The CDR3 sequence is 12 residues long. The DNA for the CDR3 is TGTGCCAGCAGCTTAGGGTGGGATACGCAGTATTTT. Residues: CASSLGWDTQYF.

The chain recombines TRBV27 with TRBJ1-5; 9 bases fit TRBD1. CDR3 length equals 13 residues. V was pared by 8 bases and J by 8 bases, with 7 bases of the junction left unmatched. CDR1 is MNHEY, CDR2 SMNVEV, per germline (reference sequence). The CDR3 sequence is CASGGTGNKPQHF. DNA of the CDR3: TGTGCCAGCGGAGGGACAGGGAATAAGCCCCAGCATTTT.

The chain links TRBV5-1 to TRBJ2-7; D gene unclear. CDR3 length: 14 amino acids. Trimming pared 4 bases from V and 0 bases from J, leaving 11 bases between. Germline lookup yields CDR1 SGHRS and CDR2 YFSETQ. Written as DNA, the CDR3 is TGCGCCAGCAGCACCGACGGAGCCTCCTACGAGCAGTACTTC. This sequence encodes CASSTDGASYEQYF.

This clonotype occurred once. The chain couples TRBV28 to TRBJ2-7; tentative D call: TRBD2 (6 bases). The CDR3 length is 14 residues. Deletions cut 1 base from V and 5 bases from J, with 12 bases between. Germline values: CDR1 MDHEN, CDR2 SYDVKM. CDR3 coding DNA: TGTGCCAGCAGTTTATATTCTAGCGCAAACGAGCAGTACTTC. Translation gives CASSLYSSANEQYF.

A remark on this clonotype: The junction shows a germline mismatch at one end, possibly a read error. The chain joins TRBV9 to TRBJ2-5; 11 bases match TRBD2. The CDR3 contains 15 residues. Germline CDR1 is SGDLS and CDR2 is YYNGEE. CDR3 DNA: TGTACCAGCAGCGTTCTAGCGGGGGGACAAGAGACCCAGTACTTC. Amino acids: CTSSVLAGGQETQYF. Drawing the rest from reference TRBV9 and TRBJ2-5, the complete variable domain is DSGVTQTPKHLITATGQRVTLRCSPRSGDLSVYWYQQSLDQGLQFLIQYYNGEERAKGNILERFSAQQFPDLHSELNLSSLELGDSALYFCTSSVLAGGQETQYFGPGTRLLVL.

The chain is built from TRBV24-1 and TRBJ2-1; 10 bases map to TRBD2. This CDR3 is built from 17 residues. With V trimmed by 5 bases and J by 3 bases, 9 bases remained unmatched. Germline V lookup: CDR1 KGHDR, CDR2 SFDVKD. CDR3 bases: TGTGCCACCAGTGCGGGTAGCGGGAGGAAAATCTACAATGAGCAGTTCTTC. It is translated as CATSAGSGRKIYNEQFF.

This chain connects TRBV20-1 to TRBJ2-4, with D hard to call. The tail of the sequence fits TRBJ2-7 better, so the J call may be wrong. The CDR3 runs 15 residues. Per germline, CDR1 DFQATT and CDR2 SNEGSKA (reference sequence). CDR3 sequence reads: CSARGPLSLMNEQYF. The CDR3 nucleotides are TGCAGTGCTAGAGGGCCCCTCAGCCTAATGAACGAGCAGTACTTC.

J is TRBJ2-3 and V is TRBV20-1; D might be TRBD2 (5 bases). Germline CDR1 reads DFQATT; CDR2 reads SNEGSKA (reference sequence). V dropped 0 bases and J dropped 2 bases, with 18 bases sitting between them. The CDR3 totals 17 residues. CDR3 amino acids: CSARDPLDELDTDTQYF. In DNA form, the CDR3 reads TGCAGTGCTAGAGACCCCCTAGATGAACTAGACACAGATACGCAGTATTTT.

CDR3: CATDPTGAAKNEKLFF. The DNA of the CDR3 is TGTGCCACAGACCCCACGGGGGCCGCAAAGAATGAAAAACTGTTTTTT. J is TRBJ1-4 and V is TRBV28, with a weak D call TRBD1 (6 bases). CDR3 length: 16 amino acids. The V end lost 10 bases, the J end lost 5 bases, and 23 bases lay between the germline ends. Per germline, CDR1 MDHEN and CDR2 SYDVKM.

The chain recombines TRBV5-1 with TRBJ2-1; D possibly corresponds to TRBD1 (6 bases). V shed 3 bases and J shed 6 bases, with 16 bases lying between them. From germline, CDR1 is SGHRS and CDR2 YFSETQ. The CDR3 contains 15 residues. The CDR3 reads CASSSGDLNLNEQFF. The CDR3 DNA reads TGCGCCAGCAGCTCAGGGGACCTAAATCTCAATGAGCAGTTCTTC.

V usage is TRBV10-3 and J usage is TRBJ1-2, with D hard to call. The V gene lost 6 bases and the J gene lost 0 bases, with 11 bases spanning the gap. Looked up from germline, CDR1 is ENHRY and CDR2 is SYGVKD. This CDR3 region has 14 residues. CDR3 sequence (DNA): TGTGCCATCAGCCCGGACCCTGCTAACTATGGCTACACCTTC. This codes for CAISPDPANYGYTF.

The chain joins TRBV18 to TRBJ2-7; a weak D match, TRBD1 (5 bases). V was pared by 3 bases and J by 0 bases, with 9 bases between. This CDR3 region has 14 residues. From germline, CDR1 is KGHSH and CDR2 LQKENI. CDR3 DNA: TGTGCCAGCTCACCGACAGAGCCCTCCTACGAGCAGTACTTC. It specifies CASSPTEPSYEQYF.

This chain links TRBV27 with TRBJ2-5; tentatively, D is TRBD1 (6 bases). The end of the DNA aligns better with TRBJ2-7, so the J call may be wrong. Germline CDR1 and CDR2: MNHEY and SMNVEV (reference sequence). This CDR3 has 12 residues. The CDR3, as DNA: TGTGCCAGCATGGGGGCCGTCTACGAGCAGTACTTC. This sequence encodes CASMGAVYEQYF.

CDR3 protein: CSARVSPSLITDTQYF. Here the CDR3 DNA reads TGCAGTGCTAGAGTGTCGCCTAGCTTAATCACAGATACGCAGTATTTT. The chain employs TRBV20-1 and TRBJ2-3; maybe TRBD2 (5 bases). V was cut by 1 base and J by 2 bases, with 16 bases left in between. The CDR3 extends over 16 amino acids. Germline CDR1 is DFQATT and CDR2 is SNEGSKA (reference sequence).